This T cell receptor beta chain stems from a study of cytomegalovirus exposure and HLA in healthy donors. Note on this clone: The antigen remains undetermined.

With V trimmed by 1 base and J by 4 bases, 11 bases remained unmatched. CDR3 length: 18 amino acids. Germline V gene sequence: CDR1 MGHRA, CDR2 YSYEKL. Study-wide points: Accurate prediction of most subjects' HLA-A and HLA-B alleles from TCR beta sequences was reported.

60 Vbeta and 13 Jbeta primers were used in PCR. Original methodology: In a later analysis, 80 million to 100 million unique TCR beta chains included roughly 11 million shared by two or more donors. The repertoire was sequenced with immunoSEQ multiplex PCR; TCRdb's copy has only in-frame clones and lacks some. The V and J calls and the clone size are those of that table, but D and trimming were determined from the DNA. This repertoire shows 150,000 to 200,000 clones, just under 85% found once; its top ten account for about 4.9%. Sequencing was carried out using PBMCs. The V and J genes are TRBV4-1 and TRBJ1-2; 11 bases line up with TRBD1. The source is a girl aged 5 to 17 in good health and CMV-seropositive. The CDR3 spells CASSQVAGQGARSYGYTF. The CDR3 DNA is TGCGCCAGCAGCCAAGTGGCCGGACAGGGGGCGCGAAGCTATGGCTACACCTTC.